This TCR beta chain was sequenced for a study of identifying expanded T cells in peripheral blood (dated by TCRdb to the late 2010s). Broadly, across the study: Technical replicates were generated by sequencing separate aliquots of the same genomic DNA pool, and four replicates were compared pairwise. The paper's findings and limits, for the study overall: The binomial model flagged roughly 1.3 differentially abundant clones between technical replicates but 15 to 17 over around two weeks and roughly 19 over approximately four weeks. In all healthy donors, the variance in clone template counts between samples taken 2 to 3 weeks apart rose significantly as total template count increased. Across all healthy-donor time intervals, the beta-binomial model significantly lowered both the number of clones called differentially abundant and the false-positive rate. The authors expected that biological variance in healthy repertoires might rise further over much longer intervals, such as months to years.

Turning to this clone: Its specific antigen is unknown. No base-level quality is on record; no much larger clone is a single base apart.

During the collection period, no infections or other immune events were recorded for the healthy donors. To calibrate time-dependent variance in a beta-binomial model of T-cell clone differential abundance, blood repertoires from healthy donors were used as a training cohort. The training cohort included 10 or so healthy donors, of whom 3 were female and 7 were male. The donors were between roughly 29 and 70 years old, with an average age of roughly 40 years. Whole blood was collected from each healthy donor at three time points spaced about 14 days apart and obtained from a commercial supplier. For immunosequencing, genomic DNA was extracted from whole blood that had not been sorted. Inclusive of the bounding cysteine and phenylalanine, the CDR3 is 18 residues long. The retained sequence is limited to the CDR3, 54 bases, with the frame set at the first base. CDR1 and CDR2 are read off the germline V gene (reference sequence) as SGHNT and YYREEE. Relative to germline, V is missing 2 bases and J is missing 0 bases, with 11 bases of the junction outside any gene match.

TCRbeta CDR3 regions were profiled by bias-controlled multiplex PCR amplification of genomic DNA with the immunoSEQ Assay. The paper's data handling went like this. The absolute abundance of each unique TCRbeta CDR3 region was quantified after sequences were collapsed and filtered. Differential abundance was tested with two models: a binomial (Fisher-equivalent) model and a beta-binomial model that adds time-dependent variance fitted from healthy donors. Any clone with fewer than 5 combined templates was excluded, and a clone was called differentially abundant if its Benjamini-Hochberg FDR was below 0.01. The form v = (b*log(k)+a)^2 was used to model beta-binomial variance as a function of total template count across the two samples. TCRdb took this table from immuneACCESS and kept in-frame rearrangements with V and J called. Such tables lack part of the clones; where checked against another copy, unresolved V genes explain under half of the gap, and the rest is unexplained. V and J calls and clone size follow that table, whereas D and trimming were derived from the DNA. The sample records about 100,000 clones, approximately 88% of which are singletons. The ten largest clones add up to approximately 18% of the sample.

The V and J genes are TRBV5-4 and TRBJ2-3, with 8 bases aligning to TRBD2. Sequenced input: blood. The source of this sequence is a person aged 18 to 75 in good health. The DNA is as follows: TGTGCCAGCAGCTTTTCGCGGGGGGCCGCGGGAAGCACAGATACGCAGTATTTT. This translates into CASSFSRGAAGSTDTQYF.